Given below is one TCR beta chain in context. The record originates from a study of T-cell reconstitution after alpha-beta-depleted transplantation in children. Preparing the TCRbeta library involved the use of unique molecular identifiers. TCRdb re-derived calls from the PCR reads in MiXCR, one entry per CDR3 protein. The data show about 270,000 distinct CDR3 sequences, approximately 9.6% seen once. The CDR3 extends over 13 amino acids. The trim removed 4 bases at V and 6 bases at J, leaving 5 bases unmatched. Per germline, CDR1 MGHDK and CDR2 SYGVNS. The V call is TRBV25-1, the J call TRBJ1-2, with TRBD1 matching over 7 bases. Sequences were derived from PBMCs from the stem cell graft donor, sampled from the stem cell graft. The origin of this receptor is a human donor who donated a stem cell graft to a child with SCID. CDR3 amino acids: CASSGQGVDGYTF. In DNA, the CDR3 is TGTGCCAGCAGTGGCCAGGGGGTCGATGGCTACACCTTC.